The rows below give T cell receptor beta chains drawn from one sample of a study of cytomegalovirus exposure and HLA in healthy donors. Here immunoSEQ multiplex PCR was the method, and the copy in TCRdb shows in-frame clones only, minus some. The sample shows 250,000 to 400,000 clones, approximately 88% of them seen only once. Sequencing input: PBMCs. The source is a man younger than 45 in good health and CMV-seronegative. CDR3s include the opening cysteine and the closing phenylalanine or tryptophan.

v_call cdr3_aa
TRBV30 CAWSTGFNSEKLFF
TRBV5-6 CASNQGVDTEAFF
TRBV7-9 CASSLPQGLNEKLFF
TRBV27 CASSSLRTGGNTDTQYF
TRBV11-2 CASSSNRGWGTEAFF
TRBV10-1 CASSEFYGELFF
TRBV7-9 CASTLGYPYEQYF
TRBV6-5 CASSYVRGGTEQYF
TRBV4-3 CASSQGTSGGTDTQYF
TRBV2 CASQHRGVMNTEAFF
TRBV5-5 CASSWSEVFLAYEQYF
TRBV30 CAWSVRRTSGGFADTQYF
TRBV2 CASSEESLTQYF
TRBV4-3 CASSQGTAANYEQYF
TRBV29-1 CLGTSGGAEQFF
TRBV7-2 CASSLASTSGRPYEQYF
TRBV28 CASRPDGGQETQYF
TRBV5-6 CASMEPGQGMNTEAFF
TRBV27 CASSPYPRDSRYTGELFF
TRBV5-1 CASSLRDRGSYEQYF
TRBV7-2 CASKMTGNYGYTF
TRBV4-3 CASSQGAQTTHTEAFF
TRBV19 CASSITSGQGYGYTF
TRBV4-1 CASSQTRRGGNEQFF
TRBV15 CATSREQFGTSMSTEAFF
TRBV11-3 CASSSGQGLDEQYF
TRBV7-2 CASSPQGAVGNQPQHF
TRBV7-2 CASSRKTGLTNEKLFF
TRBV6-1 CASIQGYYEQYF
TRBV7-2 CASSRSGGANTGELFF
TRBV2 CASKGGKQYF
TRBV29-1 CSVVDRALSYEQYF
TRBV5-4 CASRPGLAGAETQYF
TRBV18 CASSPGLNTEAFF
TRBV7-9 CASSLASQGYGYTF
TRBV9 CASSVDSTPEQFF
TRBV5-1 CASSPSGGATGELFF
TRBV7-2 CASSLGGQWTDTQYF
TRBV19 CASSIRTNGNQPQHF
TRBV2 CASIPGTAWTYAF
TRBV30 CAWRGGQGAAGAGNTIYF
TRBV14 CASSQDVAGAYQETQYF
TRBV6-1 CASSGTSVEQFF
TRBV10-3 CAIQGDTGETQYF
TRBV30 CAWSVRRAYEQYF
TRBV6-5 CASSRGPETQYF
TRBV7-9 CASSPFTGTGGTEAFF
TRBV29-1 CSYRPGGDREGEQFF
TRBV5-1 CASSSGQGASTDTQYF
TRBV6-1 CASSYFRNQPQHF
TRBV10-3 CAISDSPRTVNTEAFF
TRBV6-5 CASSPDRSSYNEQFF
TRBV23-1 CASSQPPSGTGKPETQYF
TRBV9 CASSAGTAVYEQYF
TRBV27 CASSFGTAYGYTF
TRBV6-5 CASSLRGTEAFF
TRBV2 CASHGGQWETQYF